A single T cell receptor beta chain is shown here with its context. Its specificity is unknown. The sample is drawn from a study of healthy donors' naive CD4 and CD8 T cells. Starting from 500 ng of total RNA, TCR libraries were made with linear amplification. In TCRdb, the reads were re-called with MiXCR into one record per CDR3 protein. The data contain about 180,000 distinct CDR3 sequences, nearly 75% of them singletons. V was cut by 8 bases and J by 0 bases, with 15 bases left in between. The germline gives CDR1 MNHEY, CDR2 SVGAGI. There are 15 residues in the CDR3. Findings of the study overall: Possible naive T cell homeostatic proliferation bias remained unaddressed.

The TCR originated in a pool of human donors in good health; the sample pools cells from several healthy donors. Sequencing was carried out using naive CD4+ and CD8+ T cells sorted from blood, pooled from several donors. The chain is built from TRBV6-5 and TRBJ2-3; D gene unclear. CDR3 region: CASGWNNPSTDTQYF. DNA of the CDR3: TGTGCCAGCGGCTGGAATAACCCTAGCACAGATACGCAGTATTTT.